This TCR beta chain comes out of a study of control samples from healthy donors and cancer patients. This CDR3 has 13 amino acids. Trimming shortened V by 1 base and J by 1 base, and 2 bases separated the two germline ends. Germline V gene lookup returns CDR1 LGHDT and CDR2 YNNKEL (reference sequence). Only in-frame clones appear in the TCRdb table, and some are missing; sequencing was by immunoSEQ multiplex PCR. This sample has roughly 88,000 clones, with approximately 86% found just once. The rearrangement links TRBV3-1 (or the pseudogene TRBV3-2) to TRBJ1-3; no clear D. This receptor was taken from a man aged 25 to 45 in good health. Sequenced material: blood. This CDR3 is CASSQGSGNTIYF. Written as DNA, the CDR3 is TGTGCCAGCAGCCAAGGGTCTGGAAACACCATATATTTT.